The clone carrying this T cell receptor beta chain occurred a few times. What it binds is unknown. Per donor, one heparinised blood draw averaged roughly 110 mL. Since all of the isolated RNA was reverse transcribed, expressed TCRB transcripts were what got sequenced. Using immunoSEQ multiplex PCR, the repertoire was profiled, and TCRdb retains in-frame clones only, with some absent. The table records 150,000 to 200,000 clones, about 9% of them present only once. These data come from a study of beta chain features in type 1 diabetes. Across the study: The patient and healthy donor groups were comparable for age, gender and cell yields. Study-wide points: Shortening of TCRB CDR3s, moderate but significant, appeared in all four CD4+ subsets of Type 1 diabetes patients. Reduced insertions and increased deletions marked VDJ junctions in type 1 diabetes patients.

CDR1 is SGHVS, CDR2 FNYEAQ, per germline. Between the trimmed V and J ends, which lost 1 base and 6 bases, there was a span of 7 bases. This CDR3 contains 12 residues. Sequences were obtained from central memory CD4+ T cells from blood. The chain is built from TRBV7-6 and TRBJ2-7; D uncertain. The sequence came from a woman in her twenties or thirties with type 1 diabetes. CDR3 amino acids: CASSLDSAEQYF. CDR3 DNA sequence: TGTGCCAGCAGCTTAGACTCCGCCGAGCAGTACTTC. Full variable domain (remainder filled in from reference TRBV7-6 and TRBJ2-7): GAGVSQSPRYKVTKRGQDVALRCDPISGHVSLYWYRQALGQGPEFLTYFNYEAQQDKSGLPNDRFSAERPEGSISTLTIQRTEQRDSAMYRCASSLDSAEQYFGPGTRLTVT.